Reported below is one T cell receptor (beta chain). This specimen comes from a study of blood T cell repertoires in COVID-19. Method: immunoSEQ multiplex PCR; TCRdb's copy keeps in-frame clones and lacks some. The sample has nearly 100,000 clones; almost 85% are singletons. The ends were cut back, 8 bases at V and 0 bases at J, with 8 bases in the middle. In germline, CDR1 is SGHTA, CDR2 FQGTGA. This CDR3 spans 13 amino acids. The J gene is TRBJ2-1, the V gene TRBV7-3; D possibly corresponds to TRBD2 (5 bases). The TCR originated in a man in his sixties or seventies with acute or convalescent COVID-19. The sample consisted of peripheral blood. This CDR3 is CASRGGSYNEQFF. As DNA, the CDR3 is TGTGCCAGCCGCGGAGGCTCCTACAATGAGCAGTTCTTC.